Presented here are 14 T cell receptor beta chains from one specimen sequenced in a study of OX40 agonist ivuxolimab in advanced cancers. Assay used: immunoSEQ multiplex PCR; TCRdb lists only in-frame clones, some missing. The sample consists of some 80,000 clones, around 87% of them appearing once. The source material was CD4+ or CD8+ T cells sorted from blood, sampled in a trial of the OX40 agonist ivuxolimab. The source is an adult with an advanced solid tumor such as melanoma, head and neck, liver or kidney cancer.

V and J are TRBV30 and TRBJ2-7, with unresolved D. The V gene lost 3 bases and the J gene lost 6 bases, with 15 bases spanning the gap. The CDR3 has 13 amino acids. The germline CDR1 and CDR2 sequences are GTSNPN and SVGIG (reference sequence). The CDR3 region has the DNA TGTGCCTGGAGCCTAGGAGTAGGTTTCGAGCAGTACTTC. This encodes CAWSLGVGFEQYF.

This rearrangement joins TRBV7-6 to TRBJ1-3, with no clear D. The CDR3 is 13 amino acids. In germline, CDR1 is SGHVS, CDR2 FNYEAQ. V lost 1 base, J lost 8 bases, and 9 bases lay in between. Here the CDR3 reads CASSLVFVDTIYF. Here the CDR3 DNA reads TGTGCCAGCAGCTTAGTCTTCGTAGACACCATATATTTT.

The chain links TRBV9 to TRBJ2-3; 14 bases map to TRBD2. After removal of 4 bases from V and 3 bases from J, the junction contained 7 bases not matched to a gene. CDR3 size: 17 residues. Germline assignment: CDR1 SGDLS and CDR2 YYNGEE. The DNA for the CDR3 is TGTGCCAGCAGCACAGGACTAGCGGGGGGCCCTACAGATACGCAGTATTTT. It specifies CASSTGLAGGPTDTQYF.

The CDR3 here is CASSLRGYEQYF. The CDR3 nucleotides are TGTGCCAGCAGCCTACGGGGTTACGAGCAGTACTTC. The chain carries TRBV7-8 and TRBJ2-5; D is perhaps TRBD2 (5 bases). Gene TRBJ2-7 matches the end of the DNA better, so the J call may be wrong. CDR3 length equals 12 residues. The germline V gene encodes CDR1 SGHVS and CDR2 FQNEAQ.

The CDR3 nucleotides read TGTGCCAGTAGTACCCGACAGGGCGGCATAAATCAGCCCCAGCATTTT. It codes for CASSTRQGGINQPQHF. The chain employs TRBV19 and TRBJ1-5; 7 positions agree with TRBD1. The V gene end was trimmed by 4 bases and the J gene end by 4 bases; junction bases not matched to a gene: 10. The CDR3 is made up of 16 amino acids. In germline, CDR1 is LNHDA, CDR2 SQIVND (reference sequence).

J is TRBJ2-5 and V is TRBV10-3; 8 positions match TRBD2. The trim removed 3 bases at V and 7 bases at J, leaving 7 bases unmatched. This CDR3 region has 14 residues. Germline V CDR1 and CDR2: ENHRY, SYGVKD. The CDR3 DNA is TGTGCCATCAGTGACCTAGCGGGTGGCGGGACCCAGTACTTC. Protein: CAISDLAGGGTQYF.

CDR3 sequence: CASSGQRNTEAFF. For the CDR3, the DNA is TGCGCCAGCAGCGGACAGAGAAACACTGAAGCTTTCTTT. This rearrangement joins TRBV5-1 to TRBJ1-1, with D possibly matching TRBD1 (6 bases). This CDR3 is built from 13 residues. Between the trimmed V and J ends, which lost 4 bases and 2 bases, there was a span of 9 bases. Germline CDR1 and CDR2: SGHRS and YFSETQ.

In this sample, this clone turned up a few times. The V call is TRBV5-1, the J call TRBJ2-7; 7 bases are shared with TRBD1. The V and J ends lost 0 bases and 0 bases, in that order; junction bases with no gene match: 3. The V gene's germline CDR1 is SGHRS and CDR2 YFSETQ. The CDR3 totals 15 residues. In DNA, the CDR3 is TGCGCCAGCAGCTTGGGGCCAGGGGGCTCCTACGAGCAGTACTTC. It encodes CASSLGPGGSYEQYF.

The genes are TRBV5-4 and TRBJ2-3, with 10 bases fitting TRBD1. V lost 0 bases to trimming and J lost 4 bases; unmatched junction nucleotides: 5. The CDR3 extends over 16 amino acids. CDR1 is SGHNT, CDR2 YYREEE, per germline (reference sequence). The CDR3 region is CASSLGRDRGADTQYF. The CDR3 DNA is TGTGCCAGCAGCTTGGGCCGGGACAGGGGTGCAGATACGCAGTATTTT.

The chain combines TRBV5-1 with TRBJ1-1; 7 nucleotides line up with TRBD1. CDR1 and CDR2 from the germline V gene are SGHRS and YFSETQ. The CDR3 has 16 amino acids. Trimming removed 5 bases from V and 2 bases from J; junction bases left unmatched: 12. This CDR3 reads CASSQTNRGRNTEAFF. Written as DNA, the CDR3 is TGCGCCAGCAGTCAGACCAACAGGGGAAGAAACACTGAAGCTTTCTTT. The entire variable domain, with the rest obtained from reference TRBV5-1 and TRBJ1-1, is as follows: KAGVTQTPRYLIKTRGQQVTLSCSPISGHRSVSWYQQTPGQGLQFLFEYFSETQRNKGNFPGRFSGRQFSNSRSEMNVSTLELGDSALYLCASSQTNRGRNTEAFFGQGTRLTVV.

This chain uses TRBV6-5 with TRBJ1-3; 7 positions match TRBD1. V was clipped by 5 bases and J by 2 bases; unmatched bases: 3. Germline CDR1 and CDR2: MNHEY and SVGAGI. This CDR3 has 14 residues. The CDR3 nucleotides are TGTGCCAGCAGTAAGACAGGGACTGGAAACACCATATATTTT. Its translation: CASSKTGTGNTIYF.

The chain joins TRBV28 to TRBJ2-5, with TRBD1 matching 8 bases. This CDR3 region has 14 residues. Germline CDR1 reads MDHEN; CDR2 reads SYDVKM. V was pared by 3 bases and J by 8 bases, with 8 bases of the junction left unmatched. CDR3 nucleotide sequence: TGTGCCAGCAGTTTGACAGGGGCAAGGAGAACCCAGTACTTC. Its translation is CASSLTGARRTQYF.

This clone was seen only once. This rearrangement joins TRBV7-9 to TRBJ1-2, with a tentative D call TRBD1 (6 bases). The V end lost 5 bases, the J end lost 8 bases, and 12 bases lay between the germline ends. CDR1 and CDR2 (germline): SEHNR, FQNEAQ (reference sequence). The CDR3 is 12 amino acids. The CDR3 protein is CASSPTGHGYTF. Written as DNA, the CDR3 is TGTGCCAGCAGCCCTACAGGGCACGGCTACACCTTC.

V is TRBV30 and J is TRBJ1-6, with TRBD1 matching over 7 bases. V lost 3 bases, J lost 0 bases, and 11 bases stayed unmatched. This CDR3 region has 18 residues. Germline V gives CDR1 GTSNPN, CDR2 SVGIG (reference sequence). The DNA of the CDR3 is TGTGCCTGGAGCGTAAAGCAGGGGGGCTTCTCCTATAATTCACCCCTCCACTTT. It yields the protein CAWSVKQGGFSYNSPLHF.